These T cell receptor beta chains were read from a single sample in a study of T cells in Graves' hyperthyroidism and ophthalmopathy. Each CDR3 protein is one row after TCRdb ran MiXCR on the multiplex PCR reads. The data show around 350,000 distinct CDR3 sequences, 13% to 15% seen once. The sequencing sample was made of blood. The receptors stem from a woman aged 55-69 years with Graves' ophthalmopathy. Each CDR3 is given with its conserved first and last residue. Fields, in order: V gene, clone size, J gene, D gene, CDR3 protein, CDR3 DNA. A D gene is named only where the DNA matches it firmly. The listing skips clone size in some rows; elsewhere it reads once, few, many or a size class.

>TRBV3-1|-|TRBJ2-7|-
CASNQDWGELGNEQYF
TGTGCCAGCAACCAAGATTGGGGGGAGTTAGGTAACGAGCAGTACTTC
>TRBV9|few|TRBJ2-7|TRBD1
CASSVGTGIYEQYF
TGTGCCAGCAGCGTAGGGACAGGGATCTACGAGCAGTACTTC
>TRBV6-1|many|TRBJ2-7|-
CASSPPGHQVDEQYF
TGTGCCAGCAGTCCGCCGGGACACCAAGTTGACGAGCAGTACTTC
>TRBV12-3/TRBV12-4|many|TRBJ2-2|-
CASSSPLRQPWDTGELFF
TGTGCCAGCAGTTCGCCCCTCCGACAGCCCTGGGACACCGGGGAGCTGTTTTTT
>TRBV3-1|many|TRBJ1-2|-
CASSQDGSANYGYTF
TGTGCCAGCAGCCAAGACGGAAGTGCTAACTATGGCTACACCTTC
>TRBV28|few|TRBJ2-5|TRBD2
CASSLRGREETQYF
TGTGCCAGCAGTTTACGAGGGAGGGAAGAGACCCAGTACTTC
>TRBV10-2|-|TRBJ2-5|-
CASSELGTQYF
TGCGCCAGCAGTGAATTAGGTACCCAGTACTTC
>TRBV5-1|-|TRBJ1-4|TRBD1
CASSPAGQLEKLFF
TGCGCCAGCAGCCCGGCGGGACAGTTGGAAAAACTGTTTTTT
>TRBV18|-|TRBJ2-4|TRBD2
CASSPVGGSNIQYF
TGTGCCAGCTCACCAGTGGGAGGGAGCAACATTCAGTACTTC
>TRBV5-1|many|TRBJ1-1|-
CASSFDRNTEAFF
TGCGCCAGCAGCTTTGACAGGAACACTGAAGCTTTCTTT
>TRBV29-1|many|TRBJ2-7|TRBD1
CSVEVLQGSGEQYF
TGCAGCGTTGAAGTCCTACAGGGGTCGGGCGAGCAGTACTTC
>TRBV28|many|TRBJ1-5|-
CASSFGGNQPQHF
TGTGCCAGCAGTTTTGGAGGGAATCAGCCCCAGCATTTT
>TRBV24-1|few|TRBJ2-1|TRBD2
CATSGGTSGRDSYNEQFF
TGTGCCACCAGTGGTGGGACTAGCGGGAGGGACTCCTACAATGAGCAGTTCTTC
>TRBV5-6|many|TRBJ2-7|-
CASSPPWLDEQYF
TGTGCCAGCAGCCCCCCCTGGCTGGACGAGCAGTACTTC
>TRBV5-1|many|TRBJ2-5|-
CASSLSGETQYF
TGTGCCAGCAGCTTATCCGGGGAGACCCAGTACTTC
>TRBV6-5|many|TRBJ2-7|-
CASSYRPRYEQYF
TGTGCCAGCAGTTACCGCCCTAGATACGAGCAGTACTTC
>TRBV19|-|TRBJ1-1|-
CASSPRASHNSEAFF
TGTGCCAGTAGCCCCAGGGCGTCGCATAACTCTGAAGCTTTCTTT
>TRBV28|-|TRBJ1-3|-
CASSPPRGSGVSGNTIYF
TGTGCCAGCAGTCCCCCCAGAGGCAGCGGAGTCTCTGGAAACACCATATATTTT
>TRBV3-1|many|TRBJ2-1|-
CASSQVRNEQFF
TGTGCCAGCAGCCAAGTCCGCAATGAGCAGTTCTTC
>TRBV4-1|many|TRBJ1-2|-
CASSQLPGTLKLYGYTF
TGCGCCAGCAGCCAACTACCAGGGACTCTTAAACTCTATGGCTACACCTTC
>TRBV24-1|-|TRBJ2-2|-
CATSDLGSGLSATGELFF
TGTGCCACCAGTGATTTGGGCTCCGGCCTTAGCGCCACCGGGGAGCTGTTTTTT
>TRBV5-6|many|TRBJ2-3|-
CASSLVVSWGLPQYF
TGTGCCAGCAGCTTGGTAGTTTCATGGGGGTTGCCGCAGTATTTT
>TRBV12-3/TRBV12-4|many|TRBJ2-7|TRBD1
CASSPRQGSYEQYF
TGTGCCAGCAGTCCCCGACAGGGCTCCTACGAGCAGTACTTC
>TRBV7-9|many|TRBJ2-7|-
CASSFRDNYEQYF
TGTGCCAGCAGCTTCCGGGACAACTACGAGCAGTACTTC
>TRBV18|-|TRBJ2-2|-
CASSLLESGNTGELFF
TGTGCCAGCTCACTTCTTGAAAGCGGGAACACCGGGGAGCTGTTTTTT
>TRBV12-3/TRBV12-4|many|TRBJ1-6|-
CASGQTGSYNSPLHF
TGTGCCAGCGGACAGACAGGCTCCTATAATTCACCCCTCCACTTT
>TRBV6-1|many|TRBJ2-7|-
CASSPGDGAYEQYF
TGTGCCAGCAGTCCAGGGGACGGGGCCTACGAGCAGTACTTC
>TRBV11-2|many|TRBJ1-4|-
CASALGGEEKLFF
TGTGCCAGCGCCCTCGGGGGCGAAGAAAAACTGTTTTTT
>TRBV5-5|-|TRBJ2-6|TRBD1
CASSPRTGGWGANVLTF
TGTGCCAGCAGCCCCCGGACAGGGGGGTGGGGGGCCAACGTCCTGACTTTC
>TRBV18|few|TRBJ1-2|-
CASSPGQGLRSYTF
TGTGCCAGCTCACCAGGGCAGGGTCTAAGGAGCTACACCTTC
>TRBV7-2|few|TRBJ2-2|TRBD1
CASSKRTGGPGELFF
TGTGCCAGCAGCAAGCGGACAGGGGGCCCCGGGGAGCTGTTTTTT
>TRBV20-1|many|TRBJ2-1|TRBD2
CSARDLRAGGLGNEQFF
TGCAGTGCTAGAGACTTACGAGCGGGAGGCCTGGGGAATGAGCAGTTCTTC
>TRBV7-2|-|TRBJ2-1|TRBD2
CASSLVRLAGLNEQFF
TGTGCCAGCAGCTTAGTAAGACTAGCGGGACTCAATGAGCAGTTCTTC
>TRBV18|few|TRBJ2-5|-
CASSPPAGSETQYF
TGTGCCAGCTCACCACCGGCAGGGTCCGAGACCCAGTACTTC
>TRBV3-1|-|TRBJ2-7|-
CASSQATGEQYF
TGTGCCAGCAGCCAAGCAACTGGCGAGCAGTACTTC
>TRBV6-2/TRBV6-3|many|TRBJ2-3|TRBD2
CASRRGLAGGYTDTQYF
TGTGCCAGCAGGAGGGGACTAGCGGGAGGCTACACAGATACGCAGTATTTT
>TRBV20-1|-|TRBJ2-3|TRBD2
CSAIFSGGTDTQYF
TGCAGTGCTATCTTTAGCGGGGGCACAGATACGCAGTATTTT
>TRBV20-1|many|TRBJ1-1|TRBD1
CSAGQGDTEAFF
TGCAGTGCTGGACAGGGGGACACTGAAGCTTTCTTT
>TRBV27|many|TRBJ2-1|TRBD2
CASSFRLAGGNEQFF
TGTGCCAGCAGTTTTCGGCTAGCGGGGGGCAATGAGCAGTTCTTC
>TRBV24-1|many|TRBJ2-3|-
CATSARRLGGLEVPSTDTQYF
TGTGCCACCAGTGCCCGCAGGTTAGGGGGGCTGGAGGTCCCTAGCACAGATACGCAGTATTTT
>TRBV2|-|TRBJ1-2|-
CASRERDGKRYGYTF
TGTGCCAGCAGGGAGAGGGACGGGAAGAGATATGGCTACACCTTC
>TRBV3-1|-|TRBJ2-7|TRBD2
CASSRAGRHNEQYF
TGTGCCAGCAGCCGAGCGGGAAGGCATAACGAGCAGTACTTC
>TRBV27|-|TRBJ2-1|-
CASSYSGGFYNEQFF
TGTGCCAGCAGCTATAGCGGAGGGTTCTACAATGAGCAGTTCTTC
>TRBV12-3/TRBV12-4|few|TRBJ2-4|-
CASSFVRGNIQYF
TGTGCCAGCAGTTTTGTCAGGGGAAACATTCAGTACTTC
>TRBV29-1|few|TRBJ2-2|TRBD2
CSQRGPSGRSGELFF
TGCAGCCAACGGGGGCCTAGCGGGAGATCCGGGGAGCTGTTTTTT
>TRBV2|-|TRBJ2-2|TRBD2
CASRRTGGNTGELFF
TGTGCCAGCAGACGCACGGGGGGGAACACCGGGGAGCTGTTTTTT
>TRBV4-1|many|TRBJ2-7|TRBD2
CASSRLAEYEQYF
TGCGCCAGCAGCCGCCTAGCGGAGTACGAGCAGTACTTC
>TRBV5-1|few|TRBJ2-5|-
CASTPGQGKETQYF
TGCGCTAGCACCCCGGGCCAGGGTAAAGAGACCCAGTACTTC